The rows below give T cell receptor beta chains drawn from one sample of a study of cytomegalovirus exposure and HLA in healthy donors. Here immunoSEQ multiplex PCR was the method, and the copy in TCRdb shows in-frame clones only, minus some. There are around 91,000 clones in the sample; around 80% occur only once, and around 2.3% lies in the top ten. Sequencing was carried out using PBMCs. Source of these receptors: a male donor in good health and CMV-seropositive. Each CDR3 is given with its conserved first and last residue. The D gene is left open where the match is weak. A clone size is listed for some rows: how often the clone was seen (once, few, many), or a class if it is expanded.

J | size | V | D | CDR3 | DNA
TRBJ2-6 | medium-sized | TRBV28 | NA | CASSPQLSGANVLTF | TGTGCCAGCAGTCCACAGCTCTCTGGGGCCAACGTCCTGACTTTC
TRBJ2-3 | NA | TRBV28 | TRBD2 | CASSFGGRVTDTQYF | TGTGCCAGCAGTTTTGGAGGGAGGGTCACAGATACGCAGTATTTT
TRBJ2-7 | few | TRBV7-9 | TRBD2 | CASSMTSGRVGEQYF | TGTGCCAGCAGCATGACTAGCGGGAGGGTAGGTGAGCAGTACTTC
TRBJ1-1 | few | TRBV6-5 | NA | CASSLKPRTEAFF | TGTGCCAGCTCATTGAAGCCCCGCACTGAAGCTTTCTTT
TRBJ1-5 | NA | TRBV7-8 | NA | CASSPLRTLTSNQPQHF | TGTGCCAGCAGCCCCCTTAGGACACTAACTAGCAATCAGCCCCAGCATTTT
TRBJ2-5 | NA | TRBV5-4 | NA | CASSLPGLEKTQYF | TGTGCCAGCAGCTTACCGGGACTTGAAAAGACCCAGTACTTC
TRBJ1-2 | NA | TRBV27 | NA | CASSGSVIDGYTF | TGTGCCAGCAGCGGTTCGGTTATCGATGGCTACACCTTC
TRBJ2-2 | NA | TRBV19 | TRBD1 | CVSRDRVRTGELFF | TGTGTTTCGCGGGACAGGGTGAGGACCGGGGAGCTGTTTTTT
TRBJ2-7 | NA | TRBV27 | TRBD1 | CASSYRGGIYEQYF | TGTGCCAGCAGTTACAGGGGTGGTATCTACGAGCAGTACTTC
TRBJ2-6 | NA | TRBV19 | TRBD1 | CASTATGASGANVLTF | TGTGCCAGTACCGCGACAGGGGCCTCTGGGGCCAACGTCCTGACTTTC
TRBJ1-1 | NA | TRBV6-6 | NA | CASRPMWGGNTEAFF | TGTGCCAGCAGGCCCATGTGGGGGGGGAACACTGAAGCTTTCTTT
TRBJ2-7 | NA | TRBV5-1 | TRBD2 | CASSLGTGGSTESSYEQYF | TGCGCCAGCAGCTTGGGGACGGGAGGGTCCACCGAGAGCTCCTACGAGCAGTACTTC
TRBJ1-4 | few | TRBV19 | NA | CASATTGNSEKLFF | TGTGCCAGCGCAACCACAGGGAATAGCGAAAAACTGTTTTTT
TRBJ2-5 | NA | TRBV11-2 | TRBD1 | CASSLDLGQKYF | TGTGCCAGCAGCTTAGATCTGGGACAGAAGTACTTC
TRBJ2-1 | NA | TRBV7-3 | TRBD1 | CASSPGQGSYNEQFF | TGTGCCAGCAGCCCGGGACAGGGTTCCTACAATGAGCAGTTCTTC
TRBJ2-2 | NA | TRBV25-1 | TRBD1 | CASSEWGQGNTGELFF | TGTGCCAGCAGTGAATGGGGACAGGGAAACACCGGGGAGCTGTTTTTT
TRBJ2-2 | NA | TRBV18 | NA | CASSPLPGGNTGELFF | TGTGCCAGCTCACCCCTGCCTGGAGGGAACACCGGGGAGCTGTTTTTT
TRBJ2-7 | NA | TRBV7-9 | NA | CASSIQGGMIEQYF | TGTGCCAGCAGCATACAGGGTGGAATGATCGAGCAGTACTTC
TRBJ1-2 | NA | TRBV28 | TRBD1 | CASSPSGQGWDGYTF | TGTGCCAGCAGTCCCTCGGGACAGGGGTGGGATGGCTACACCTTC
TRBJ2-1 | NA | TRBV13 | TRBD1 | CASSSLDRSNEQFF | TGTGCCAGCAGCTCACTGGACAGGAGCAATGAGCAGTTCTTC
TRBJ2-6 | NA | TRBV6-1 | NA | CASSERAGAGGANVLTF | TGTGCCAGCAGTGAACGGGCGGGGGCGGGTGGGGCCAACGTCCTGACTTTC
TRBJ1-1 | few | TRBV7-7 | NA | CASSSGVNTEAFF | TGTGCCAGCAGCTCAGGGGTGAACACTGAAGCTTTCTTT
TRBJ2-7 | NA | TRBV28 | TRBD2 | CASTAGDLEQYF | TGTGCCAGCACGGCGGGAGATCTCGAGCAGTACTTC
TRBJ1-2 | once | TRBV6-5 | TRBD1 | CASSYSGTGGWYTF | TGTGCCAGCAGTTACTCGGGGACAGGGGGCTGGTACACCTTC
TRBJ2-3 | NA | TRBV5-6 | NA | CASSTLAGSPDTQYF | TGTGCCAGCAGCACTCTTGCGGGGTCCCCAGATACGCAGTATTTT
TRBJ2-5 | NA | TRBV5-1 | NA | CASSVSGTHQETQYF | TGCGCCAGCAGCGTCTCCGGGACACACCAAGAGACCCAGTACTTC
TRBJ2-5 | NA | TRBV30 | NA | CAWSAWGKEETQYF | TGTGCCTGGAGTGCCTGGGGCAAAGAAGAGACCCAGTACTTC
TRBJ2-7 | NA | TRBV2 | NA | CASSSPSAGDKYEQYF | TGTGCCAGCAGTTCCCCCTCGGCTGGGGACAAATACGAGCAGTACTTC
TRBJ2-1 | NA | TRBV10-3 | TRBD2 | CAISESGLAGVYEQFF | TGTGCCATCAGTGAGTCAGGACTAGCGGGAGTCTATGAGCAGTTCTTC
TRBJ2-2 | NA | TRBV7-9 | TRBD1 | CASTPQRQGVNTGELFF | TGTGCCAGCACCCCCCAGAGGCAGGGGGTAAACACCGGGGAGCTGTTTTTT
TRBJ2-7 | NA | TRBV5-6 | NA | CASSLGGNPSYEQYF | TGTGCCAGCAGCTTAGGCGGGAACCCCTCCTACGAGCAGTACTTC
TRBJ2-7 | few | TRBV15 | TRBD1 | CATSRDRGRWYEQYF | TGTGCCACCAGCAGGGACAGGGGGCGGTGGTACGAGCAGTACTTC
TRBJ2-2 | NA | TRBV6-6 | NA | CASILGELFF | TGTGCCAGCATACTCGGGGAGCTGTTTTTT
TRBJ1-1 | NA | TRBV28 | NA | CASSLQGNTEAFF | TGTGCCAGCAGTTTACAGGGGAACACTGAAGCTTTCTTT
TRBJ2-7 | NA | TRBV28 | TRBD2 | CAIRDLAAYEQYF | TGTGCCATACGGGACCTAGCGGCCTACGAGCAGTACTTC
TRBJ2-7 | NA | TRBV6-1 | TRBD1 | CASKDRGGSDEQYF | TGTGCCAGCAAAGACAGGGGTGGATCGGACGAGCAGTACTTC
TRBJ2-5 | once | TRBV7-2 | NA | CASSLRVDKETQYF | TGTGCCAGCAGCTTACGGGTCGATAAAGAGACCCAGTACTTC
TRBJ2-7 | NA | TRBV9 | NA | CASSVRGGDYEQYF | TGTGCCAGCAGCGTAAGGGGGGGGGACTACGAGCAGTACTTC
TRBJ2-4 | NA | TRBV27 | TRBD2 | CASSLWREGKNIQYF | TGTGCCAGCAGTTTGTGGCGGGAGGGTAAAAACATTCAGTACTTC
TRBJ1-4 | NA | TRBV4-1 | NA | CASSQVLGLGGEKLFF | TGCGCCAGCAGCCAAGTCTTAGGCCTCGGGGGTGAAAAACTGTTTTTT
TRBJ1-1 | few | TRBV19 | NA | CASMHRHNTEAFF | TGTGCCAGTATGCATAGACACAACACTGAAGCTTTCTTT
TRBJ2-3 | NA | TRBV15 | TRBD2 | CATSKELAGLDSSTDTQYF | TGTGCCACCAGCAAAGAACTAGCGGGGCTCGACTCTAGCACAGATACGCAGTATTTT
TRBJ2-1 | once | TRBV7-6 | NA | CASSLKVSTTYNEQFF | TGTGCCAGCAGCTTAAAAGTGTCGACAACCTACAATGAGCAGTTCTTC
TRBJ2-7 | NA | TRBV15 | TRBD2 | CATSREPGLADEQYF | TGTGCCACCAGCAGGGAACCGGGACTAGCGGACGAGCAGTACTTC
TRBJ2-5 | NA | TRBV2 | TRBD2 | CASSDASGRAQQETQYF | TGTGCCAGCAGCGATGCTAGCGGGAGGGCCCAACAAGAGACCCAGTACTTC
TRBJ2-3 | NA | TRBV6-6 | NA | CASAVIRETDTQYF | TGTGCCAGCGCCGTAATCCGGGAAACAGATACGCAGTATTTT
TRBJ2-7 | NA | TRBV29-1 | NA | CSVGVTYGQYF | TGCAGCGTCGGGGTAACCTACGGGCAGTACTTC
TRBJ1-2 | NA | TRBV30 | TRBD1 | CAWSREGAYYGYTF | TGTGCCTGGAGTCGTGAGGGGGCTTACTATGGCTACACCTTC
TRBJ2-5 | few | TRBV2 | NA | CASFRQETQYF | TGTGCCAGCTTTCGGCAAGAGACCCAGTACTTC
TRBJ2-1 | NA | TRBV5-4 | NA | CASSPEGAGSSYNEQFF | TGTGCCAGCAGCCCCGAGGGCGCGGGAAGCTCCTACAATGAGCAGTTCTTC
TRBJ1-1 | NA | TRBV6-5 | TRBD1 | CASSIEGTGTEAFF | TGTGCCAGCAGTATTGAAGGGACAGGCACTGAAGCTTTCTTT
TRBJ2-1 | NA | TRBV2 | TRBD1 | CATIRDRAPNEQFF | TGTGCCACCATCCGGGACAGGGCTCCGAATGAGCAGTTCTTC
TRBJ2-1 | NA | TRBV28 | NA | CASTEANNEQFF | TGTGCCAGCACCGAAGCAAACAATGAGCAGTTCTTC
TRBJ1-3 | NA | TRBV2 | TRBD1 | CASSAGQLSGNTIYF | TGTGCCAGCAGTGCGGGACAGCTGTCTGGAAACACCATATATTTT
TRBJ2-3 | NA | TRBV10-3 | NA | CAISDRGGTDTQYF | TGTGCCATCAGTGACAGGGGAGGGACAGATACGCAGTATTTT
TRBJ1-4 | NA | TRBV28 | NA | CASSFTVMEKLFF | TGTGCCAGCAGTTTTACGGTGATGGAAAAACTGTTTTTT
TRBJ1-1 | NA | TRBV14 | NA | CASSQRPGGWDTEAFF | TGTGCCAGCAGCCAACGCCCCGGCGGGTGGGACACTGAAGCCTTCTTT
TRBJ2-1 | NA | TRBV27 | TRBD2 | CASTRTVGGEQFF | TGTGCCAGCACCCGGACGGTGGGAGGGGAGCAGTTCTTC
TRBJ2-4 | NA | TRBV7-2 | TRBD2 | CASSRLAGAKNIQYF | TGTGCCAGCAGCAGACTAGCGGGAGCCAAAAACATTCAGTACTTC
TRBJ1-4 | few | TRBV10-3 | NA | CAIRRSAGMGEKLFF | TGTGCCATCAGGCGGAGCGCAGGGATGGGTGAAAAACTGTTTTTT